These 24 T cell receptor beta chains share one sample of origin, sequenced in a study of siplizumab effects on memory and regulatory T cells. Generated by immunoSEQ multiplex PCR, the TCRdb table keeps only in-frame clones and is missing some. The sample consists of around 72,000 clones, 91% of them appearing once. Material: CD8+ T cells sorted from blood. All receptors come from a human donor in good health.

J is TRBJ2-1 and V is TRBV10-1, with D perhaps assigned TRBD1 or TRBD2 (7 bases each). The CDR3 is 18 amino acids. Germline loops: CDR1 WNHNN, CDR2 SYGVQD (reference sequence). Trimming took 0 bases from V and 6 from J, leaving 21 bases between them. The CDR3 protein is CASSESGLGQGGSNEQFF. The CDR3 coding sequence is TGCGCCAGCAGTGAGTCAGGTTTAGGGCAGGGGGGGAGCAATGAGCAGTTCTTC.

The chain is built from TRBV4-1 and TRBJ2-1, with D unclear. Deletions cut 4 bases from V and 6 bases from J, with 10 bases between. Per the germline V gene, CDR1 is MGHRA and CDR2 is YSYEKL. CDR3 length: 13 residues. The CDR3 DNA follows: TGCGCCAGCAGCCTCCTGACCCTCAATGAGCAGTTCTTC. Amino acid sequence: CASSLLTLNEQFF.

This CDR3 is CASSEGGRSGRKTQYF. In DNA form, the CDR3 reads TGTGCCAGCAGTGAAGGGGGACGATCCGGGAGAAAGACCCAGTACTTC. This chain connects TRBV2 to TRBJ2-5, with a tentative D call TRBD2 (6 bases). The CDR3 sequence is 16 residues long. V lost 1 base to trimming and J lost 6 bases, with 18 bases between them. Germline V lookup: CDR1 SNHLY, CDR2 FYNNEI.

The chain has TRBV4-1 and TRBJ2-2; possibly TRBD1 for D (5 bases). The V gene lost 0 bases and the J gene lost 5 bases, with 10 bases spanning the gap. Germline assignment: CDR1 MGHRA and CDR2 YSYEKL. The CDR3 loop spans 15 amino acids. CDR3 coding DNA: TGCGCCAGCAGCCAAGACAGGGCGTCTACCGGGGAGCTGTTTTTT. Its translation is CASSQDRASTGELFF.

In DNA form, the CDR3 reads TGTGCCAGCAGTTACAGGGATTTACAGCCCCAGCATTTT. Its translation: CASSYRDLQPQHF. The chain links TRBV6-6 to TRBJ1-5; D is unclear. The CDR3 has 13 amino acids. Germline CDR1 and CDR2: MNHNY and SVGAGI (reference sequence). Trimming stripped 2 bases from V and 7 bases from J, with 9 bases between.

The count of this clone is one. This rearrangement joins TRBV4-1 to TRBJ2-1; TRBD2 is a possible D gene (5 bases). V gave up 4 bases and J gave up 9 bases, with 16 bases separating them. Germline V gene data show CDR1 as MGHRA and CDR2 as YSYEKL. This CDR3 has 14 amino acids. Here the CDR3 reads CASSPGLGLGEQFF. CDR3 sequence (DNA): TGCGCCAGCAGCCCAGGACTTGGCTTGGGTGAGCAGTTCTTC.

This clone was picked up one time. The chain couples TRBV4-2 to TRBJ2-7, with D possibly matching TRBD1 (6 bases). Looked up from germline, CDR1 is LGHNA and CDR2 is YNFKEQ. V was trimmed by 4 bases and J by 5 bases, leaving 12 bases between them. This CDR3 comprises 13 residues. The DNA for the CDR3 is TGTGCCAGCAGCCCCGGTGGGGGCAACGAGCAGTACTTC. Translation: CASSPGGGNEQYF.

This clone was recorded only once. The V call is TRBV5-1, the J call TRBJ2-7; D is uncertain. The V and J ends lost 3 bases and 2 bases respectively, with 21 bases between them. CDR1 and CDR2 (germline): SGHRS, YFSETQ. This CDR3 has 17 residues. The DNA for the CDR3 is TGCGCCAGCAGCTCGACCCGGTTAGGCCTCCTAACCTACGAGCAGTACTTC. Amino acid sequence: CASSSTRLGLLTYEQYF.

V usage is TRBV5-5 and J usage is TRBJ2-3, with D perhaps matching TRBD2 (6 bases). The CDR3 is made up of 14 amino acids. Germline CDR1 reads SGHKS; CDR2 reads YYEKEE (reference sequence). The V and J ends lost 0 bases and 4 bases respectively, with 9 bases between them. The CDR3 reads CASSLVGGADTQYF. The CDR3 DNA sequence: TGTGCCAGCAGCTTGGTGGGAGGAGCAGATACGCAGTATTTT.

The gene calls are TRBV10-1 and TRBJ2-7; unclear D gene. The CDR3 consists of 13 residues. CDR1 is WNHNN and CDR2 is SYGVQD in the germline V gene (reference sequence). The V gene lost 0 bases and the J gene lost 3 bases, with 6 bases spanning the gap. CDR3 in DNA: TGCGCCAGCAGTGAGTCGACCGGCTACGAGCAGTACTTC. The encoded protein is CASSESTGYEQYF.

The chain has TRBV9 and TRBJ2-3; TRBD1 aligns across 7 bases. There are 15 residues in the CDR3. The ends lost 0 bases at V and 1 base at J; junction bases unmatched: 2. Germline V gene data show CDR1 as SGDLS and CDR2 as YYNGEE. The CDR3 DNA follows: TGTGCCAGCAGCGTAGAAGGACAGGGCACAGATACGCAGTATTTT. Protein sequence: CASSVEGQGTDTQYF.

The chain couples TRBV19 to TRBJ2-4; D not resolved. The CDR3 is 13 amino acids. CDR1 LNHDA and CDR2 SQIVND come from the germline V gene (reference sequence). V was shortened by 2 bases and J by 0 bases, with 2 bases between the two germline ends. The CDR3 DNA reads as TGTGCCAGTAGTATACTAGCCAAAAACATTCAGTACTTC. Translating it yields CASSILAKNIQYF.

The rearrangement links TRBV27 to TRBJ2-3, with 9 bases that match TRBD2. With V trimmed by 5 bases and J by 5 bases, 5 bases remained unmatched. Germline CDR1 MNHEY, CDR2 SMNVEV (reference sequence). The CDR3 contains 14 residues. In nucleotides, the CDR3 is TGTGCCAGCAGTGGCAGGACTAGCGAAGATACGCAGTATTTT. Protein: CASSGRTSEDTQYF.

V is TRBV5-1 and J is TRBJ1-2; 7 bases are a match to TRBD1. The CDR3 loop spans 14 amino acids. Germline CDR1 and CDR2: SGHRS and YFSETQ. Unmatched junction bases numbered 4, after V lost 0 bases and J lost 5 bases. DNA for the CDR3: TGCGCCAGCAGCTTGGAGGGACAGATATATGGCTACACCTTC. This translates into CASSLEGQIYGYTF.

J is TRBJ2-1 and V is TRBV27, with a possible D match to TRBD2 (6 bases). Germline V gene lookup returns CDR1 MNHEY and CDR2 SMNVEV (reference sequence). The CDR3 extends over 12 amino acids. The V gene lost 5 bases and the J gene lost 9 bases, with 11 bases spanning the gap. As DNA, the CDR3 is TGTGCCAGCAGTGACCAGGGACTTGAGCAGTTCTTC. Translating it yields CASSDQGLEQFF.

This chain joins TRBV7-6 and TRBJ1-1, with D hard to call. The CDR3 consists of 13 residues. CDR1 and CDR2 from the germline V gene are SGHVS and FNYEAQ. The V end lost 4 bases, the J end lost 2 bases, and 8 bases lay between the germline ends. The CDR3 sequence: CASSSEVNTEAFF. CDR3 nucleotide sequence: TGTGCCAGCAGCTCCGAGGTCAACACTGAAGCTTTCTTT.

This rearrangement joins TRBV27 to TRBJ2-7, with 10 bases fitting TRBD1. This CDR3 comprises 13 residues. Germline trimming cut 6 bases from V and 7 bases from J; bases unmatched to any gene: 6. Germline loops: CDR1 MNHEY, CDR2 SMNVEV (reference sequence). This CDR3 is CASRTDRGLEQYF. The CDR3 region has the DNA TGTGCCAGCAGGACCGACAGGGGGCTTGAGCAGTACTTC.

The chain is built from TRBV7-6 and TRBJ2-7, with 7 bases identical to TRBD1. Germline-derived CDR1 and CDR2 are SGHVS and FNYEAQ. With V trimmed by 5 bases and J by 2 bases, 3 bases remained unmatched. CDR3 length: 13 amino acids. The CDR3 DNA reads as TGTGCCAGCAGCCCGACAGGGACCTACGAGCAGTACTTC. Translation gives CASSPTGTYEQYF.

V gene TRBV6-5 combines with J gene TRBJ2-7; TRBD1 matches 10 bases. The CDR3 loop spans 15 amino acids. J lost 5 bases, V lost 6 bases, and 10 bases had no gene match. Germline values: CDR1 MNHEY, CDR2 SVGAGI. DNA of the CDR3: TGTGCCAGCAGCCCGGGGGACAGGGGAATTGACGAGCAGTACTTC. Amino acids: CASSPGDRGIDEQYF.

V is TRBV6-1 and J is TRBJ2-7; 9 bases are shared with TRBD1. The CDR3 contains 14 residues. Germline-derived CDR1 and CDR2 are MNHNS and SASEGT. After removal of 4 bases from V and 2 bases from J, the junction contained 3 bases not matched to a gene. The CDR3 spells CASSADRGAYEQYF. The CDR3 region has the DNA TGTGCCAGCAGTGCCGACAGGGGGGCCTACGAGCAGTACTTC.

The chain carries TRBV19 and TRBJ2-1, with 8 bases identical to TRBD2. The germline CDR1 and CDR2 sequences are LNHDA and SQIVND (reference sequence). The length of the CDR3 is 11 residues. This CDR3 is CVTAGENEQFF. The CDR3 coding sequence is TGTGTCACAGCGGGGGAGAATGAGCAGTTCTTC.

The chain uses TRBV30 and TRBJ2-6; D gene ambiguous. Germline CDR1 and CDR2: GTSNPN and SVGIG (reference sequence). The CDR3 totals 15 residues. The ends were cut back, 6 bases at V and 2 bases at J, with 14 bases in the middle. CDR3: CACPLGWTGANVLTF. The CDR3 nucleotides are TGTGCCTGCCCGCTTGGATGGACTGGGGCCAACGTCCTGACTTTC.

V is TRBV6-5 and J is TRBJ2-7; 12 bases match TRBD2. V shed 2 bases and J 4 bases; nucleotides not matched to a gene: 3. Per the germline V gene, CDR1 is MNHEY and CDR2 is SVGAGI. The CDR3 loop spans 15 amino acids. The CDR3 nucleotides are TGTGCCAGCAGTTACGAGACTAGCGGGAGATACGAGCAGTACTTC. This codes for CASSYETSGRYEQYF.

The chain has TRBV2 and TRBJ2-7, with unresolved D. The V and J ends lost 7 bases and 3 bases respectively, with 13 bases between them. Germline CDR1 reads SNHLY; CDR2 reads FYNNEI. This CDR3 has 13 residues. The CDR3 sequence is CASIDPDYYEQYF. The CDR3 region has the DNA TGTGCCAGCATCGATCCAGATTACTACGAGCAGTACTTC.